The TCR beta chain under discussion was sequenced for a study of blood T cell repertoires in COVID-19. Across the whole study: Researchers got acute and convalescent COVID-19 samples from the United States, Italy and Spain. T cells, B-cell-depleted T cells, or PBMCs provided the cDNA or gDNA that served as material.

Per the study methods: Estimation of nucleated cell counts relied on the amplification of reference gene primers. The table came from immunoSEQ multiplex PCR; TCRdb's copy has only in-frame clones and leaves some out. V, J and clone size derive from that table, while D and trimming were established from the DNA sequence. Of hundreds of thousands of clones listed, about nine tenths are singletons. CDR1 and CDR2 (germline): LNHDA, SQIVND (reference sequence). V shed 4 bases, J shed 0 bases, and the junction held 8 bases outside the gene matches. The CDR3 sequence is 16 residues long. The clonotype was recovered from a man in his fifties or sixties who had recovered from COVID-19. The sample taken for sequencing was peripheral blood. The V and J genes are TRBV19 and TRBJ1-1; 7 nucleotides align to TRBD1. The CDR3 here is CASSTRGPQLNTEAFF. As DNA, the CDR3 is TGTGCCAGTAGTACTAGGGGGCCCCAGTTGAACACTGAAGCTTTCTTT.